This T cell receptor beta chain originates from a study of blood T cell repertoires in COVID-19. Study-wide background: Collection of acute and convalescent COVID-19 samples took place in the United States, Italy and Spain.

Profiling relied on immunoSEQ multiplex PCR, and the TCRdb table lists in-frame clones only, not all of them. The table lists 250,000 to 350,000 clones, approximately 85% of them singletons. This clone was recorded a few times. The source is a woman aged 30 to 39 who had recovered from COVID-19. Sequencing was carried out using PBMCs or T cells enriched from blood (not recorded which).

CDR3 coding DNA: TGTGCCAGCAGGAGGGCACAGGGTGAAAAACTGTTTTTT. This gives the protein CASRRAQGEKLFF. The rearrangement links TRBV3-1 (or the pseudogene TRBV3-2) to TRBJ1-4; tentatively, D is TRBD1 (6 bases). Trimming pared 6 bases from V and 7 bases from J, leaving 12 bases between. CDR1 LGHDT and CDR2 YNNKEL come from the germline V gene (reference sequence). The CDR3 sequence is 13 residues long.